Described below is a single TCR beta chain sequence and its context. V was cut by 4 bases and J by 8 bases, with 9 bases left in between. The CDR3 is made up of 12 amino acids. Germline V gives CDR1 MNHEY, CDR2 SVGAGI. Libraries were prepared by immunoSEQ multiplex PCR; TCRdb keeps only in-frame clonotypes and omits some of them. Among 50,000 to 65,000 clones listed, almost 97% were seen once. Separation from the roughly 670-subject first cohort characterized the roughly 130-subject validation cohort, to which the donors belonged. The data originate from a study of cytomegalovirus exposure and HLA in healthy donors.

This TCR came from a woman in her late teens or twenties in good health and CMV-seronegative. Source material: PBMCs. The chain couples TRBV6-5 to TRBJ1-3, with D perhaps TRBD1 (5 bases). For the CDR3, the DNA is TGTGCCAGCAGTTCGGGGGTGGACACCATATATTTT. This sequence encodes CASSSGVDTIYF.